The 30 T cell receptor beta chains below all came from one sample that was sequenced in a study of yellow fever vaccine responses in identical twins. TCRdb processed the RT-PCR reads anew with MiXCR; each CDR3 protein has one entry. The sample consists of around 1,200 distinct CDR3 sequences, approximately 89% of them appearing once. This sample comprised T cells from blood (PBMCs), unsorted or a sorted subset (not recorded which), obtained before or after yellow fever vaccination (not recorded which). These receptors came from a female donor who received the yellow fever vaccine.

This sequence joins TRBV4-2 and TRBJ2-7, with TRBD2 matching over 11 bases. Unmatched junction bases numbered 5, after V lost 4 bases and J lost 0 bases. CDR1 and CDR2 from the germline V gene are LGHNA and YNFKEQ. The CDR3 consists of 16 residues. CDR3 nucleotide sequence: TGTGCCAGCAGCCGAGTGGGGACTAGCGGCTCCTACGAGCAGTACTTC. It codes for CASSRVGTSGSYEQYF.

The V call is TRBV11-1, the J call TRBJ2-5; no clear D. CDR3 length equals 11 residues. CDR1 is SGHAT and CDR2 is FQDESV in the germline V gene (reference sequence). Deletions cut 1 base from V and 5 bases from J, with 2 bases between. CDR3 nucleotide sequence: TGTGCCAGCAGCTTAGGGGAGACCCAGTACTTC. Amino acids: CASSLGETQYF.

The genes are TRBV11-2 and TRBJ2-3; D is ambiguous. Germline V gene sequence: CDR1 SGHAT, CDR2 FQNNGV. This CDR3 contains 12 residues. The V end lost 6 bases, the J end lost 4 bases, and 8 bases lay between the germline ends. CDR3 in amino acids: CASRPASDTQYF. Written as DNA, the CDR3 is TGTGCCAGCAGGCCCGCCTCAGATACGCAGTATTTT.

This clonotype showed up just once. This chain's CDR3 is CASSQIRGSGNIQYF. Here the CDR3 DNA reads TGTGCCAGCAGCCAAATCAGAGGGTCGGGAAACATTCAGTACTTC. The chain joins TRBV3-1 to TRBJ2-4, with D perhaps matching TRBD2 (5 bases). The CDR3 extends over 15 amino acids. CDR1 and CDR2 (germline): LGHDT, YNNKEL (reference sequence). Trimming took off 2 bases at V and 6 bases at J, with 14 bases between the two ends. Full variable domain (remainder filled in from reference TRBV3-1 and TRBJ2-4): DTAVSQTPKYLVTQMGNDKSIKCEQNLGHDTMYWYKQDSKKFLKIMFSYNNKELIINETVPNRFSPKSPDKAHLNLHINSLELGDSAVYFCASSQIRGSGNIQYFGAGTRLSVL.

CDR3 bases: TGCAGTGCTAGAGATTCCCCCGGGAGCTTCCCAGATACGCAGTATTTT. This encodes CSARDSPGSFPDTQYF. This chain joins TRBV20-1 and TRBJ2-3, with a tentative D call TRBD2 (6 bases). V shed 0 bases and J shed 4 bases, with 17 bases lying between them. The CDR3 has 16 residues. Looked up from germline, CDR1 is DFQATT and CDR2 is SNEGSKA (reference sequence).

A single count supports this clonotype. The chain links TRBV30 to TRBJ2-7; the D gene is possibly TRBD1 (6 bases). Germline V gene lookup returns CDR1 GTSNPN and CDR2 SVGIG (reference sequence). Trimming pared 7 bases from V and 7 bases from J, leaving 17 bases between. The CDR3 covers 12 residues. The DNA of the CDR3 is TGTGCCTTCACGACAGGCTGGGAGGAGCAGTACTTC. Its protein is CAFTTGWEEQYF.

This clonotype was found once. V gene TRBV4-2 combines with J gene TRBJ2-7; 13 nucleotides line up with TRBD2. V dropped 1 base and J dropped 6; count of bases not matched to a gene: 9. Germline CDR1 and CDR2: LGHNA and YNFKEQ. CDR3 length: 17 amino acids. The CDR3 DNA sequence: TGTGCCAGCAGCCAAGGGGGGGGGACTAGCGGGGCCGGCGAGCAGTACTTC. This encodes CASSQGGGTSGAGEQYF.

This clonotype was detected a few times. V gene TRBV11-1 combines with J gene TRBJ2-2, with D perhaps TRBD1 or TRBD2 (6 bases each). V dropped 3 bases and J dropped 5 bases, with 10 bases sitting between them. The CDR3 covers 14 residues. Germline CDR1 is SGHAT and CDR2 is FQDESV (reference sequence). CDR3 bases: TGTGCCAGCAGCTTGGAGGGGGAGACCGGGGAGCTGTTTTTT. Amino acids: CASSLEGETGELFF.

The chain recombines TRBV4-3 with TRBJ1-2; D is uncertain. The CDR3 loop spans 12 amino acids. The V and J ends lost 0 bases and 8 bases respectively, with 7 bases between them. The V gene's germline CDR1 is LGHNA and CDR2 YSLEER. As DNA, the CDR3 is TGCGCCAGCAGCCAAGACGGTTGGGGCTACACCTTC. This codes for CASSQDGWGYTF.

This chain joins TRBV5-5 and TRBJ1-2, with TRBD1 as a possible D gene (5 bases). This CDR3 is built from 11 residues. Looked up from germline, CDR1 is SGHKS and CDR2 is YYEKEE (reference sequence). Deletions cut 5 bases from V and 7 bases from J, with 9 bases between. CDR3: CASSLQGGYTF. The CDR3 DNA is TGTGCCAGCAGTCTGCAGGGTGGCTACACCTTC.

This clonotype was seen only a few times. Here the CDR3 reads CASSIEAAGGRGNEQFF. The DNA for the CDR3 is TGTGCCAGTAGTATAGAGGCGGCGGGAGGACGCGGCAATGAGCAGTTCTTC. The chain couples TRBV19 to TRBJ2-1, with TRBD2 matching over 8 bases. Trimming cost V 0 bases and J 6 bases; bases outside gene matches: 10. This CDR3 region has 17 residues. Looked up from germline, CDR1 is LNHDA and CDR2 is SQIVND (reference sequence).

The chain carries TRBV10-1 and TRBJ1-5, with D tentatively TRBD1 (5 bases). Germline V gene data show CDR1 as WNHNN and CDR2 as SYGVQD (reference sequence). There are 13 residues in the CDR3. V was shortened by 7 bases and J by 6 bases, with 13 bases between the two germline ends. The DNA for the CDR3 is TGCGCCAGCATGGGCAGGGCTGGTCAGCCCCAGCATTTT. It specifies CASMGRAGQPQHF.

CDR3 loop: CASSLGSVPPEQYF. CDR3 DNA sequence: TGTGCCAGCAGTTTAGGGTCAGTACCCCCCGAGCAGTACTTC. This rearrangement joins TRBV12-3 or TRBV12-4 to TRBJ2-7; D not resolved. This CDR3 spans 14 amino acids. V was cut by 1 base and J by 6 bases, with 13 bases left in between.

V usage is TRBV11-1 and J usage is TRBJ2-1, with 8 bases aligning to TRBD2. The length of the CDR3 is 16 residues. V trimming: 5 bases; J trimming: 4 bases; junction bases outside the gene matches: 10. The germline CDR1 and CDR2 sequences are SGHAT and FQDESV (reference sequence). CDR3 bases: TGTGCCAGCAGCCCCTGGCGGGAGGAAGGGTACAATGAGCAGTTCTTC. Translation gives CASSPWREEGYNEQFF.

This chain joins TRBV7-1 and TRBJ2-2; D uncertain. TRBV7-1 has ORF status, its function being uncertain. The CDR3 extends over 13 amino acids. V lost 1 base and J 6 bases, leaving 6 bases between the germline ends. CDR3 in amino acids: CASSSGRAGELFF. CDR3 nucleotide sequence: TGTGCCAGCAGCTCAGGAAGGGCCGGGGAGCTGTTTTTT.

The genes are TRBV20-1 and TRBJ2-3; D is possibly TRBD2 (5 bases). CDR3 length equals 13 residues. The germline V gene has CDR1 DFQATT and CDR2 SNEGSKA (reference sequence). Deletions cut 6 bases from V and 2 bases from J, with 12 bases between. Here the CDR3 DNA reads TGCAGTGCCCTGGGGAGCCACACAGATACGCAGTATTTT. Protein product: CSALGSHTDTQYF.

The V call is TRBV12-3 or TRBV12-4, the J call TRBJ2-3; 7 positions agree with TRBD2. The CDR3 runs to 14 residues. V was clipped by 6 bases and J by 1 base; unmatched bases: 4. The CDR3 protein is CASRLASRTDTQYF. The CDR3 DNA sequence: TGTGCCAGCAGACTAGCGAGCCGCACAGATACGCAGTATTTT.

This rearrangement joins TRBV20-1 to TRBJ2-6; D ambiguous. The CDR3 spans 16 residues. V lost 5 bases and J 1 base, leaving 15 bases between the germline ends. From germline, CDR1 is DFQATT and CDR2 SNEGSKA (reference sequence). The CDR3 coding sequence is TGCAGTGCTGGCTCTCGGTTATTTTCTGGGGCCAACGTCCTGACTTTC. Amino acids: CSAGSRLFSGANVLTF.

This clonotype showed up just a few times. The chain is built from TRBV2 and TRBJ2-5; tentatively, D is TRBD1 or TRBD2 (5 bases each). The CDR3 is made up of 15 amino acids. The germline V gene encodes CDR1 SNHLY and CDR2 FYNNEI. Trimming removed 1 base at V and 5 bases at J, with 14 bases between. CDR3 nucleotide sequence: TGTGCCAGCAGTGAAGATACCGGGAAGGGGGAGACCCAGTACTTC. Translated, it gives CASSEDTGKGETQYF.

The chain links TRBV11-3 to TRBJ2-7; 7 nucleotides match TRBD2. The CDR3 spans 15 residues. CDR1 and CDR2 from the germline V gene are SGHNT and YENEEA. V shed 0 bases, J shed 0 bases, and the junction held 2 bases outside the gene matches. CDR3 loop: CASSLDGGSSYEQYF. As DNA, the CDR3 is TGTGCCAGCAGCTTAGATGGCGGGAGCTCCTACGAGCAGTACTTC.

The V call is TRBV10-1, the J call TRBJ1-2, with D unclear. The germline CDR1 and CDR2 sequences are WNHNN and SYGVQD (reference sequence). V lost 6 bases and J lost 8, with 10 bases in between. The CDR3 is made up of 11 amino acids. The DNA of the CDR3 is TGCGCCAGCAGGAGGAGCAGGGGCTACACCTTC. Residues: CASRRSRGYTF.

The chain joins TRBV11-3 to TRBJ2-4, with TRBD1 identical over 9 bases. The CDR3 has 16 residues. V gave up 1 base and J gave up 6 bases; unmatched junction bases: 7. The germline gives CDR1 SGHNT, CDR2 YENEEA. The CDR3 nucleotides are TGTGCCAGCAGCTTAGGTGGGACAGGGCGTGGAAACATTCAGTACTTC. Its protein is CASSLGGTGRGNIQYF.

This sequence joins TRBV30 and TRBJ1-6, with 10 bases lining up with TRBD1. Germline values: CDR1 GTSNPN, CDR2 SVGIG (reference sequence). V lost 4 bases, J lost 1 base, and 4 bases stayed unmatched. This CDR3 comprises 16 residues. The CDR3 nucleotides read TGTGCCTGGACGAGGGACAGGGGATCCTATAATTCACCCCTCCACTTT. As protein: CAWTRDRGSYNSPLHF.

The chain carries TRBV4-1 and TRBJ2-2; D perhaps matches TRBD2 (5 bases). Trimming removed 2 bases from V and 6 bases from J, with 19 bases in between. The CDR3 runs 17 residues. Germline V CDR1 and CDR2: MGHRA, YSYEKL. As DNA, the CDR3 is TGCGCCAGCAGCCAACTCAGCGGCACCGCGAGGGCCGGGGAGCTGTTTTTT. Encoded protein: CASSQLSGTARAGELFF.

This clonotype was counted only a few times. The rearrangement uses TRBV10-3 and TRBJ1-5; D unclear. Germline values: CDR1 ENHRY, CDR2 SYGVKD. With 0 bases removed from V and 0 bases from J, the gap between germline ends came to 9 bases. This CDR3 spans 16 amino acids. The CDR3, as DNA: TGTGCCATCAGTGAGTCCGGCGGAGATAGCAATCAGCCCCAGCATTTT. Translating gives CAISESGGDSNQPQHF.

This chain connects TRBV5-5 to TRBJ2-7; D might be TRBD2 (6 bases). Germline CDR1 SGHKS, CDR2 YYEKEE (reference sequence). This CDR3 has 13 residues. The ends were cut back, 0 bases at V and 6 bases at J, with 10 bases in the middle. CDR3 sequence (DNA): TGTGCCAGCAGCTTGGGGGGAGGTCGCGAGCAGTACGTC. Encoded protein: CASSLGGGREQYV.

The chain couples TRBV30 to TRBJ1-1; 7 bases are a match to TRBD1. The CDR3 has 12 residues. Trimming removed 5 bases from V and 3 bases from J; junction bases left unmatched: 3. Germline CDR1 GTSNPN, CDR2 SVGIG (reference sequence). Here the CDR3 DNA reads TGTGCCTGGGGGGACAGAGACACTGAAGCTTTCTTT. Translating it yields CAWGDRDTEAFF.

This chain connects TRBV4-3 to TRBJ2-1, with 9 bases aligning to TRBD2. From germline, CDR1 is LGHNA and CDR2 YSLEER. The CDR3 contains 15 residues. V lost 2 bases and J lost 4; bases outside the gene matches: 3. The CDR3 DNA is TGCGCCAGCAGCCAAATAGCGGGGGAATACAATGAGCAGTTCTTC. Translating gives CASSQIAGEYNEQFF.

The chain uses TRBV11-1 and TRBJ2-1; D possibly matches TRBD1 or TRBD2 (5 bases each). The germline gives CDR1 SGHAT, CDR2 FQDESV (reference sequence). V lost 2 bases and J lost 4, with 33 bases in between. The CDR3 has 22 amino acids. The CDR3 spells CASSLPRKGPQFSSSSYNEQFF. In nucleotides, the CDR3 is TGTGCCAGCAGCTTACCCCGGAAGGGGCCGCAATTTTCTAGCAGCTCTTACAATGAGCAGTTCTTC.

V and J are TRBV11-3 and TRBJ2-3, with TRBD2 as a possible D gene (5 bases). Germline V CDR1 and CDR2: SGHNT, YENEEA. V was clipped by 1 base and J by 2 bases, with 7 bases between them. CDR3 size: 14 residues. CDR3 DNA sequence: TGTGCCAGCAGCTTAGGAGCGGTCACAGATACGCAGTATTTT. Amino acids: CASSLGAVTDTQYF.